This T cell receptor beta chain emerged from a study of blood T cell repertoires in COVID-19. Study overall: COVID-19 samples, acute and convalescent, were from the United States, Italy and Spain. In each case, the material was cDNA or gDNA derived from T cells, B-cell-depleted T cells, or PBMCs.

Generated by immunoSEQ multiplex PCR, the TCRdb table keeps only in-frame clones and is missing some. The sample gives around 260,000 clones, 70% to 90% of which show up once; more than 4% is in the top ten. The CDR3 runs 17 residues. Per the germline V gene, CDR1 is MDHEN and CDR2 is SYDVKM. Trimming at V came to 6 bases and at J to 0 bases, leaving 8 bases not matched to a gene. The source material was PBMCs or T cells enriched from blood (not recorded which). The chain uses TRBV28 and TRBJ2-3; 11 bases agree with TRBD2. This clonotype was sampled from a woman aged 25 to 39 who had recovered from COVID-19. The CDR3 loop reads CASSLTSSGGSTDTQYF. In nucleotides, the CDR3 is TGTGCCAGCAGCCTCACCTCTAGCGGGGGGAGCACAGATACGCAGTATTTT.